This passage covers 30 T cell receptor beta chains from one sample sequenced in a study of T cell repertoires in cytomegalovirus infection. TCRdb reprocessed the reads via MiXCR and lists one record per CDR3 protein. The sample records about 330,000 distinct CDR3 sequences, 9.5% being singletons. The sample was PBMCs. These receptors all stem from a human donor in good health (CMV status not recorded). Some clones in this sample may be carry-over from other donors' samples.

J is TRBJ2-1 and V is TRBV7-2; no clear D gene. CDR3 length: 14 residues. The germline gives CDR1 SGHTA, CDR2 FQGNSA. V gave up 7 bases and J gave up 0 bases, with 10 bases separating them. The CDR3 DNA reads as TGTGCCAGCACCCTACTGAGCTCCTACAATGAGCAGTTCTTC. Protein: CASTLLSSYNEQFF.

The gene calls are TRBV12-3 or TRBV12-4 and TRBJ1-1; D perhaps matches TRBD1 (6 bases). V was shortened by 3 bases and J by 4 bases, with 9 bases between the two germline ends. The CDR3 has 13 residues. This CDR3 reads CASSFRGITEAFF. Written as DNA, the CDR3 is TGTGCCAGCAGTTTCAGGGGTATCACTGAAGCTTTCTTT.

This clonotype was seen a handful of times. The J gene is TRBJ2-2, the V gene TRBV10-3; D possibly corresponds to TRBD2 (6 bases). Trimming pared 3 bases from V and 3 bases from J, leaving 8 bases between. Looked up from germline, CDR1 is ENHRY and CDR2 is SYGVKD. CDR3 length: 14 residues. CDR3 residues: CAISDGGDTGELFF. The CDR3 DNA follows: TGTGCCATCAGTGACGGGGGTGACACCGGGGAGCTGTTTTTT.

This clonotype was seen a handful of times. The chain has TRBV6-6 and TRBJ2-2, with 9 nucleotides matching TRBD1. The CDR3 spans 15 residues. From germline, CDR1 is MNHNY and CDR2 SVGAGI (reference sequence). V dropped 6 bases and J dropped 6; count of bases not matched to a gene: 8. The CDR3 sequence is CASRGTGGKAGELFF. In nucleotides, the CDR3 is TGTGCCAGCAGAGGTACAGGGGGCAAGGCCGGGGAGCTGTTTTTT.

This clonotype appeared a few times. The chain joins TRBV7-2 to TRBJ1-6; D is possibly TRBD1 (5 bases). This CDR3 contains 15 residues. The germline gives CDR1 SGHTA, CDR2 FQGNSA. The V end was cut by 1 base, the J end by 11 bases, with 15 bases between. The CDR3 reads CASSLVGGGGTPLHF. CDR3 DNA sequence: TGTGCCAGCAGCTTAGTTGGGGGGGGGGGAACACCCCTCCACTTT.

This clonotype came up a few times. This CDR3 reads CASSPQAASGGRGEQYF. The DNA for the CDR3 is TGTGCCAGCAGCCCACAGGCTGCTAGCGGGGGCCGGGGGGAGCAGTACTTC. This chain joins TRBV7-9 and TRBJ2-7, with 10 bases that match TRBD2. The V gene end was trimmed by 5 bases and the J gene end by 7 bases; junction bases not matched to a gene: 17. The germline gives CDR1 SEHNR, CDR2 FQNEAQ (reference sequence). CDR3 length equals 17 residues. The full variable domain, its missing parts supplied by reference TRBV7-9 and TRBJ2-7, is DTGVSQNPRHKITKRGQNVTFRCDPISEHNRLYWYRQTLGQGPEFLTYFQNEAQLEKSRLLSDRFSAERPKGSFSTLEIQRTEQGDSAMYLCASSPQAASGGRGEQYFGPGTRLTVT.

This clonotype turned up a few times. The chain combines TRBV2 with TRBJ2-2, with 10 bases lining up with TRBD2. J was trimmed by 7 bases and V by 10 bases; bases with no gene match: 12. The CDR3 spans 15 residues. The germline gives CDR1 SNHLY, CDR2 FYNNEI. Here the CDR3 reads CATRPSGRAVGELFF. In DNA form, the CDR3 reads TGTGCCACCCGACCAAGCGGGAGGGCCGTCGGGGAGCTGTTTTTT.

This clonotype was counted a few times. This chain links TRBV20-1 with TRBJ1-1, with a weak D call TRBD1 (5 bases). The V and J ends lost 4 bases and 1 base respectively, with 10 bases between them. In germline, CDR1 is DFQATT, CDR2 SNEGSKA (reference sequence). The CDR3 totals 13 residues. The DNA for the CDR3 is TGCAGTGCTAAGGGACCCGCGAACACTGAAGCTTTCTTT. As protein: CSAKGPANTEAFF.

This clonotype has more than one count but fewer than ten. J is TRBJ2-3 and V is TRBV19; 7 nucleotides agree with TRBD1. Trimming removed 3 bases from V and 1 base from J; junction bases left unmatched: 4. The CDR3 is made up of 15 amino acids. The germline gives CDR1 LNHDA, CDR2 SQIVND (reference sequence). The CDR3 here is CASSIAGQGTDTQYF. In nucleotides, the CDR3 is TGTGCCAGTAGTATCGCAGGACAGGGCACAGATACGCAGTATTTT. Drawing the rest from reference TRBV19 and TRBJ2-3, the complete variable domain is DGGITQSPKYLFRKEGQNVTLSCEQNLNHDAMYWYRQDPGQGLRLIYYSQIVNDFQKGDIAEGYSVSREKKESFPLTVTSAQKNPTAFYLCASSIAGQGTDTQYFGPGTRLTVL.

V and J are TRBV7-3 and TRBJ2-7, with a possible D match to TRBD1 (6 bases). Germline V gene data show CDR1 as SGHTA and CDR2 as FQGTGA. Trimming removed 0 bases from V and 5 bases from J, with 8 bases in between. CDR3 size: 13 residues. CDR3 bases: TGTGCCAGCAGCTTAACGGGACAAGACGAGCAGTACTTC. Translated: CASSLTGQDEQYF. Based on the CDR3 plus reference TRBV7-3 and TRBJ2-7, the full variable domain is GAGVSQTPSNKVTEKGKYVELRCDPISGHTALYWYRQSLGQGPEFLIYFQGTGAADDSGLPNDRFFAVRPEGSVSTLKIQRTERGDSAVYLCASSLTGQDEQYFGPGTRLTVT.

This clonotype came up many times. The V and J genes are TRBV7-2 and TRBJ2-7; D possibly uses TRBD1 or TRBD2 (7 bases each). CDR1 SGHTA and CDR2 FQGNSA come from the germline V gene. V shed 4 bases and J shed 0 bases, with 16 bases lying between them. The CDR3 has 16 residues. CDR3 region: CASSSVRGRASYEQYF. CDR3 nucleotides: TGTGCCAGCAGCTCAGTCAGGGGGAGGGCCTCCTACGAGCAGTACTTC.

This clonotype was recorded many times. The chain employs TRBV28 and TRBJ1-2, with D possibly matching TRBD1 (5 bases). The CDR3 is 14 amino acids. Per the germline V gene, CDR1 is MDHEN and CDR2 is SYDVKM. Trimming took off 4 bases at V and 4 bases at J, with 13 bases between the two ends. The CDR3 bases are TGTGCCAGCAGTTCCAATTCAGGGTTCTATGGCTACACCTTC. This encodes CASSSNSGFYGYTF.

The table lists this clonotype with a few counts. V gene TRBV20-1 combines with J gene TRBJ2-7; possible D gene TRBD2, 5 bases. Germline CDR1 reads DFQATT; CDR2 reads SNEGSKA (reference sequence). V gave up 3 bases and J gave up 4 bases, with 10 bases separating them. This CDR3 region has 12 residues. In DNA, the CDR3 is TGCAGTGCTAGGGGGAGAGGATACGAGCAGTACTTC. Residues: CSARGRGYEQYF.

This clonotype appeared many times. This chain uses TRBV7-2 with TRBJ2-2; the match to TRBD1 covers 7 bases. The CDR3 length is 16 residues. The V and J ends lost 1 base and 6 bases, in that order; junction bases with no gene match: 8. Germline assignment: CDR1 SGHTA and CDR2 FQGNSA. CDR3 loop: CASSLDGQVKAGELFF. DNA for the CDR3: TGTGCCAGCAGCTTAGACGGACAGGTGAAAGCCGGGGAGCTGTTTTTT.

This clonotype was recorded at least ten times. The J gene is TRBJ2-5, the V gene TRBV7-9, with TRBD2 as a possible D gene (5 bases). Trimming stripped 3 bases from V and 2 bases from J, with 7 bases between. This CDR3 is built from 13 residues. CDR1 SEHNR and CDR2 FQNEAQ come from the germline V gene (reference sequence). Here the CDR3 DNA reads TGTGCCAGCAGCTTCACGGGACAAGAGACCCAGTACTTC. This sequence encodes CASSFTGQETQYF. Based on the CDR3 plus reference TRBV7-9 and TRBJ2-5, the full variable domain is DTGVSQNPRHKITKRGQNVTFRCDPISEHNRLYWYRQTLGQGPEFLTYFQNEAQLEKSRLLSDRFSAERPKGSFSTLEIQRTEQGDSAMYLCASSFTGQETQYFGPGTRLLVL.

The table lists this clonotype with many counts. This chain connects TRBV7-2 to TRBJ2-1; D is unresolved. V lost 6 bases and J 7 bases, leaving 16 bases between the germline ends. The CDR3 has 14 amino acids. Germline loops: CDR1 SGHTA, CDR2 FQGNSA. This CDR3 is CASRRTPSANEQFF. The CDR3, as DNA: TGTGCCAGCAGGAGAACCCCCTCGGCAAATGAGCAGTTCTTC. Drawing the rest from reference TRBV7-2 and TRBJ2-1, the complete variable domain is GAGVSQSPSNKVTEKGKDVELRCDPISGHTALYWYRQSLGQGLEFLIYFQGNSAPDKSGLPSDRFSAERTGGSVSTLTIQRTQQEDSAVYLCASRRTPSANEQFFGPGTRLTVL.

In this sample, this clonotype turned up many times. The CDR3 loop is CASSPARGKDTQYF. The CDR3 nucleotides read TGTGCCAGCAGCCCTGCCCGGGGGAAGGATACGCAGTATTTT. This chain uses TRBV7-2 with TRBJ2-3; D is perhaps TRBD2 (6 bases). Germline CDR1 reads SGHTA; CDR2 reads FQGNSA. This CDR3 is 14 amino acids long. With 5 bases removed from V and 6 bases from J, the gap between germline ends came to 15 bases.

This chain uses TRBV7-6 with TRBJ1-4, with D perhaps matching TRBD1 (6 bases). The CDR3 is 15 residues long. With 3 bases removed from V and 0 bases from J, the gap between germline ends came to 8 bases. Germline V gene lookup returns CDR1 SGHVS and CDR2 FNYEAQ. Here the CDR3 DNA reads TGTGCCAGCAGCTTGGACAGATCAACTAATGAAAAACTGTTTTTT. It codes for CASSLDRSTNEKLFF.

V is TRBV19 and J is TRBJ1-4; D not resolved. V dropped 3 bases and J dropped 3 bases, with 11 bases sitting between them. CDR3 length equals 15 residues. Germline lookup yields CDR1 LNHDA and CDR2 SQIVND (reference sequence). CDR3 residues: CASSMARISNEKLFF. The CDR3 nucleotides read TGTGCCAGTAGTATGGCGAGGATTTCTAATGAAAAACTGTTTTTT.

The chain uses TRBV20-1 and TRBJ2-1; 8 bases agree with TRBD2. With 6 bases clipped from V and 5 bases from J, the junction kept 6 bases outside the gene matches. There are 13 residues in the CDR3. Germline V gives CDR1 DFQATT, CDR2 SNEGSKA (reference sequence). The CDR3 here is CSAKAGEHNEQFF. For the CDR3, the DNA is TGCAGTGCCAAAGCGGGAGAGCACAATGAGCAGTTCTTC.

Only a few counts were recorded for this clonotype. The chain carries TRBV6-2 or TRBV6-3 and TRBJ2-2; D is possibly TRBD2 (5 bases). V was shortened by 8 bases and J by 1 base, with 17 bases between the two germline ends. CDR3 length: 16 residues. Germline V CDR1 and CDR2: MNHEY, SVGEGT. The CDR3 coding sequence is TGTGCCAGCCGAGTTGGCCTCGCGGGGAACACCGGGGAGCTGTTTTTT. Its translation is CASRVGLAGNTGELFF.

This clonotype appeared many times. V is TRBV10-3 and J is TRBJ2-3; D remains unclear. The CDR3 spans 14 residues. The V end lost 0 bases, the J end lost 2 bases, and 6 bases lay between the germline ends. Germline loops: CDR1 ENHRY, CDR2 SYGVKD. The CDR3 region has the DNA TGTGCCATCAGTGAGTCCCCCTCCACAGATACGCAGTATTTT. Protein product: CAISESPSTDTQYF.

Remarks on this clonotype: This sequence may be a read error, since a much larger clone differs from it by one base. The conserved final phenylalanine or tryptophan is absent from the CDR3, which likely points to a read error. The chain uses TRBV7-8 and TRBJ1-6; D possibly corresponds to TRBD1 (5 bases). The CDR3 runs to 15 residues. V lost 5 bases, J lost 11 bases, and 19 bases lay in between. The germline gives CDR1 SGHVS, CDR2 FQNEAQ. CDR3 DNA sequence: TGTGCCAGCAGCAGTACCGGGACGACAGTAACACCCCTCCACCTT. Protein sequence: CASSSTGTTVTPLHL.

The chain combines TRBV28 with TRBJ2-7; perhaps TRBD2 as D (6 bases). Germline loops: CDR1 MDHEN, CDR2 SYDVKM. The CDR3 sequence is 14 residues long. Trimming removed 3 bases at V and 1 base at J, with 10 bases between. CDR3 loop: CASSFPGVSYEQYF. The CDR3 DNA is TGTGCCAGCAGTTTCCCGGGGGTTTCCTACGAGCAGTACTTC.

This clonotype came up many times. The chain couples TRBV11-2 to TRBJ1-2; D may be TRBD1 (6 bases). The CDR3 has 16 amino acids. V was pared by 1 base and J by 4 bases, with 16 bases between. Germline assignment: CDR1 SGHAT and CDR2 FQNNGV. The CDR3 loop reads CASSLVGGQYTYGYTF. CDR3 in DNA: TGTGCCAGCAGCTTAGTCGGCGGACAGTACACCTATGGCTACACCTTC.

This clonotype was detected ten times or more. The chain is built from TRBV6-2 or TRBV6-3 and TRBJ2-5; D uncertain. Trimming took 2 bases from V and 5 from J, leaving 12 bases between them. CDR3 length: 14 amino acids. Germline CDR1 MNHEY, CDR2 SVGEGT. Here the CDR3 reads CASSYPAASETQYF. The CDR3 DNA reads as TGTGCCAGCAGTTACCCGGCGGCTTCGGAGACCCAGTACTTC.

There are a few counts of this clonotype. The rearrangement links TRBV5-5 to TRBJ2-5, with TRBD2 identical over 7 bases. Germline V gene sequence: CDR1 SGHKS, CDR2 YYEKEE (reference sequence). Trimming removed 0 bases from V and 4 bases from J; junction bases left unmatched: 6. This CDR3 comprises 15 residues. In DNA, the CDR3 is TGTGCCAGCAGCTTGGAGGGAGGGCCTGGAGAGACCCAGTACTTC. Protein product: CASSLEGGPGETQYF.

At least ten counts were recorded for this clonotype. The chain employs TRBV27 and TRBJ2-7; 7 bases agree with TRBD2. The V gene's germline CDR1 is MNHEY and CDR2 SMNVEV (reference sequence). V shed 9 bases and J 2 bases; nucleotides not matched to a gene: 10. The CDR3 is made up of 14 amino acids. The CDR3 loop is CASPRVGLPYEQYF. The CDR3 DNA follows: TGTGCCAGTCCCCGGGTGGGACTACCCTACGAGCAGTACTTC.

This clonotype was seen ten or more times. The DNA for the CDR3 is TGTGCCAGCAGTTTTCTAGCGGGAGGCGGCGAGCAGTACTTC. Translated, it gives CASSFLAGGGEQYF. The V gene is TRBV28, the J gene TRBJ2-7; the match to TRBD2 covers 11 bases. Germline CDR1 MDHEN, CDR2 SYDVKM. The CDR3 consists of 14 residues. V shed 3 bases and J 6 bases; nucleotides not matched to a gene: 4. Using reference TRBV28 and TRBJ2-7 for the parts outside the CDR3, the full variable domain is DVKVTQSSRYLVKRTGEKVFLECVQDMDHENMFWYRQDPGLGLRLIYFSYDVKMKEKGDIPEGYSVSREKKERFSLILESASTNQTSMYLCASSFLAGGGEQYFGPGTRLTVT.

The sample holds a few counts of this clonotype. V is TRBV27 and J is TRBJ1-1; D is uncertain. CDR1 is MNHEY and CDR2 is SMNVEV in the germline V gene (reference sequence). This CDR3 spans 14 amino acids. V was clipped by 3 bases and J by 0 bases, with 8 bases between them. This CDR3 is CASSFRRMNTEAFF. CDR3 coding DNA: TGTGCCAGCAGTTTCAGGAGGATGAACACTGAAGCTTTCTTT.